This T cell receptor beta chain was recovered during a study of vaccination and CD4 T cells after COVID-19. Study information: A vaccine, either BNT162b2 or mRNA-1273, was given to participants in two doses.

With 6 bases removed from V and 4 bases from J, the gap between germline ends came to 27 bases. The germline CDR1 and CDR2 sequences are MRHNA and SNTAGT. This CDR3 has 18 residues. Each CDR3 protein is one row after TCRdb ran MiXCR on the PCR reads. The sample records 12,000 to 15,000 distinct CDR3 sequences, 69% being singletons. The rearrangement joins TRBV6-4 to TRBJ1-2; D not resolved. This TCR came from a human donor who had recovered from COVID-19. The specimen comprised CD4+ T cells from blood, sampled after SARS-CoV-2 vaccination. Here the CDR3 DNA reads TGTGCCAGCAGCGCACCGAGAAAAAACAGTGAAACTGTCTATGGCTACACCTTC. Its protein product is CASSAPRKNSETVYGYTF.